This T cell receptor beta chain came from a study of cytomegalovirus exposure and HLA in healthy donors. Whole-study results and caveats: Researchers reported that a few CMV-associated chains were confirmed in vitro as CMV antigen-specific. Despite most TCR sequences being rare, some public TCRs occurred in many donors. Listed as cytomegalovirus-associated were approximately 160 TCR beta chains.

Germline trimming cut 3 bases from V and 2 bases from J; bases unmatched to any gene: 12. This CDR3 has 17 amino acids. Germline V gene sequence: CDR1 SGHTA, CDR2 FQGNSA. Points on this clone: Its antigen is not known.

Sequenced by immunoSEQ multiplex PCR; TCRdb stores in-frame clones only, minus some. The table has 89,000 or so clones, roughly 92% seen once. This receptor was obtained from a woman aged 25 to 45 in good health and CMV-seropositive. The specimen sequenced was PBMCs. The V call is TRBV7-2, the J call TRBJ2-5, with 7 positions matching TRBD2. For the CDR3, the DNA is TGTGCCAGCAGCTTTCCTGCTCGCGGGAGAGGACAAGAGACCCAGTACTTC. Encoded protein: CASSFPARGRGQETQYF.